The subject of this entry is one T cell receptor beta chain. Its specificity is unknown. This specimen belongs to a study of shared clonotypes between healthy human individuals. V was clipped by 0 bases and J by 2 bases, with 10 bases between them. The germline gives CDR1 MNHEY, CDR2 SVGAGI. This CDR3 is built from 15 residues. Terminally differentiated effector memory CD45RA+ cells were left out of the naive CD8 fraction, which was CD45RO-negative and positively selected for CCR7. Repertoires were generated with immunoSEQ multiplex PCR, while TCRdb's copy carries only in-frame clones and drops some. The sample contains some 630,000 clones, 96% of which appear only once. Study-wide results and limits: Rarefaction gave evidence that sorted-subset sequencing remained incomplete despite large depth.

The receptor's source is a woman in her twenties or thirties in good health. The sample comprised naive CD8+ T cells sorted from blood. J is TRBJ2-5 and V is TRBV6-5; D gene ambiguous. CDR3 DNA: TGTGCCAGCAGTTACTCGGCGGCCGCTCAAGAGACCCAGTACTTC. As protein: CASSYSAAAQETQYF.